This T cell receptor beta chain stems from a study of T cell clones after liver transplantation. The overall study: Subjects received no induction therapy and standard immunosuppression until randomization at 12-24 months post-transplant.

Study results and caveats: Rather than being deleted, graft donor-reactive T cells may have moved into the graft.

Comment on this clone: Its cognate antigen is unknown.

CDR1 and CDR2 from the germline V gene are SGDLS and YYNGEE. This CDR3 comprises 16 residues. V lost 3 bases, J lost 6 bases, and 11 bases stayed unmatched. Profiled with immunoSEQ multiplex PCR; TCRdb holds only in-frame clones, not every one. This table holds 12,000 to 15,000 clones, around nine tenths found once. The chain has TRBV9 and TRBJ2-2, with TRBD1 identical over 7 bases. Source: CD8+ T cells from blood, taken before liver transplant. This sequence originates from a human donor who received a liver transplant. This chain's CDR3 is CASSANPGQAAGELFF. The CDR3 nucleotides read TGTGCCAGCAGCGCCAATCCCGGACAGGCTGCCGGGGAGCTGTTTTTT.